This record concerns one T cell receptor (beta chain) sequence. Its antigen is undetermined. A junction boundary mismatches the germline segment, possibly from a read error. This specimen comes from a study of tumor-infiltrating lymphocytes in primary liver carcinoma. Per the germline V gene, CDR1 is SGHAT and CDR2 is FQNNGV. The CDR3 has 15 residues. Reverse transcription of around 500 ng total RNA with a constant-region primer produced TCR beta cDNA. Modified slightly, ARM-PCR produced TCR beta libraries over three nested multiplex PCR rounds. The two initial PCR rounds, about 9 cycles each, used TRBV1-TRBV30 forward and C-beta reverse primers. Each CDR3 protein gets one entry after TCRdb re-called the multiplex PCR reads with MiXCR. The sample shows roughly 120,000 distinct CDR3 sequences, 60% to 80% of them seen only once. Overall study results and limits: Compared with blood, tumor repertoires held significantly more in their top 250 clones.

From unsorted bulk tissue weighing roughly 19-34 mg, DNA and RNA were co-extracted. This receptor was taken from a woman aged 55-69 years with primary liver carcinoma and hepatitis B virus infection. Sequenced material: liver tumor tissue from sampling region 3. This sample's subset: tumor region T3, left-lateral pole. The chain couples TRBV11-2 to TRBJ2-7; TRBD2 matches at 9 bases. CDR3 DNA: TGTGCCATCAGCCCATTAGCGGGGGCGCGGGACGAGCAGTACTTC. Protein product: CAISPLAGARDEQYF. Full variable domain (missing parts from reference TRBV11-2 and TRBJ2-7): EAGVAQSPRYKIIEKRQSVAFWCNPISGHATLYWYQQILGQGPKLLIQFQNNGVVDDSQLPKDRFSAERLKGVDSTLKIQPAKLEDSAVYLCAISPLAGARDEQYFGPGTRLTVT.